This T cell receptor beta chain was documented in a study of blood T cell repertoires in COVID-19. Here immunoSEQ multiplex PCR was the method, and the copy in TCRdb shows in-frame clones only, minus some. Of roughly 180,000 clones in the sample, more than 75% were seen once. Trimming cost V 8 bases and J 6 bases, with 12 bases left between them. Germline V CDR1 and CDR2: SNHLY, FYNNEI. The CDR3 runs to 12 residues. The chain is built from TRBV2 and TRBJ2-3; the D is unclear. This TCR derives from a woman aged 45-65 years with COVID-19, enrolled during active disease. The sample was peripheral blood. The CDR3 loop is CASDYSADTQYF. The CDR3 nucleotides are TGTGCCAGCGATTATAGTGCTGATACGCAGTATTTT.